The entry below describes one T cell receptor beta chain. Its matching antigen is unknown. The sample is drawn from a study of cytomegalovirus exposure and HLA in healthy donors. Study-level results: Analyses of presence/absence relied on an assumption of roughly uniform sequencing depth across donors.

The CDR3 is 15 amino acids. From germline, CDR1 is MNHEY and CDR2 SMNVEV (reference sequence). The trim removed 3 bases at V and 9 bases at J, leaving 13 bases unmatched. The PCR employed 60 Vbeta primers together with 13 Jbeta primers. The protocol was immunoSEQ multiplex PCR, while the TCRdb copy is restricted to in-frame clones and leaves out a portion. The sample lists about 160,000 clones, around 83% seen once, with 7.5% to 9% in the top ten. The sample taken for sequencing was PBMCs. The receptor was isolated from a male donor in good health and CMV-seropositive. J is TRBJ2-7 and V is TRBV27; 8 positions agree with TRBD2. In DNA form, the CDR3 reads TGTGCCAGCAGTTTCGGGGGACTAGGAGGGGTAGGGCAGTACTTC. As protein: CASSFGGLGGVGQYF.